Each of the 6 T cell receptor beta chains below was sequenced from the same sample in a study of read filtering for tumor transcriptome and immune sequencing. The library was built from approximately 400 ng RNA with molecular barcoded adaptors for alpha/delta and beta/gamma chains. TCRdb reprocessed the reads with MiXCR, giving one entry per CDR3 protein. The sample lists 14,000 to 15,000 distinct CDR3 sequences, approximately 20% occurring once. Sequencing was carried out using a population of CD138-negative cells sorted from bone marrow. All receptors derive from a donor aged 40 or over with multiple myeloma.

The chain uses TRBV28 and TRBJ1-4; 7 nucleotides line up with TRBD1. The J segment lost 7 bases and the V segment lost 5 bases, leaving 16 bases of the junction unmatched. Per the germline V gene, CDR1 is MDHEN and CDR2 is SYDVKM. CDR3 length equals 17 residues. Here the CDR3 reads CASSGLPLQGWSEKLFF. As DNA, the CDR3 is TGTGCCAGCAGTGGATTACCTCTACAGGGGTGGAGTGAAAAACTGTTTTTT.

This clonotype has ten or more counts. The chain is built from TRBV19 and TRBJ2-7; the D gene could be TRBD1 or TRBD2 (5 bases each). This CDR3 contains 17 residues. The ends were cut back, 4 bases at V and 1 base at J, with 20 bases in the middle. CDR1 and CDR2 from the germline V gene are LNHDA and SQIVND (reference sequence). The CDR3 here is CASSNVHIRGRSYEQYF. The CDR3 DNA reads TGTGCCAGTAGTAACGTACATATCCGGGGACGGTCCTACGAGCAGTACTTC.

This clonotype was seen ten or more times. This sequence joins TRBV20-1 and TRBJ2-2; the D is unclear. The V and J ends lost 3 bases and 6 bases respectively, with 5 bases between them. Germline CDR1 reads DFQATT; CDR2 reads SNEGSKA (reference sequence). This CDR3 region has 11 residues. CDR3 nucleotides: TGCAGTGCTAGTCGTTCCGGGGAGCTGTTTTTT. Translating it yields CSASRSGELFF.

The chain is built from TRBV20-1 and TRBJ2-5, with D possibly matching TRBD2 (5 bases). CDR1 and CDR2 (germline): DFQATT, SNEGSKA (reference sequence). Trimming took off 1 base at V and 1 base at J, with 10 bases between the two ends. The CDR3 consists of 14 residues. CDR3 amino acids: CSARGGVSQETQYF. CDR3 DNA sequence: TGCAGTGCTAGAGGGGGAGTGTCCCAAGAGACCCAGTACTTC.

This sequence joins TRBV19 and TRBJ2-2; possibly TRBD2 for D (5 bases). The V and J ends lost 5 bases and 4 bases respectively, with 20 bases between them. Germline V CDR1 and CDR2: LNHDA, SQIVND (reference sequence). CDR3 length equals 17 residues. The CDR3 loop is CASSPTLWETGTGELFF. CDR3 sequence (DNA): TGTGCCAGTAGTCCGACCTTGTGGGAGACGGGCACCGGGGAGCTGTTTTTT. Full variable domain (missing parts from reference TRBV19 and TRBJ2-2): DGGITQSPKYLFRKEGQNVTLSCEQNLNHDAMYWYRQDPGQGLRLIYYSQIVNDFQKGDIAEGYSVSREKKESFPLTVTSAQKNPTAFYLCASSPTLWETGTGELFFGEGSRLTVL.

About this clonotype itself: At one end, the junction sequence differs from germline, possibly due to a read error. V and J are TRBV7-7 and TRBJ1-4; D might be TRBD1 (6 bases). Germline CDR1 is SSHAT and CDR2 is FNYEAQ (reference sequence). There are 16 residues in the CDR3. The CDR3 bases are TGTGCTAGCAGCCAAGGGGGGGCCGGAGCTAATGAAAAACTGTTTTTT. Encoded protein: CASSQGGAGANEKLFF. Complete variable domain (other parts from reference TRBV7-7 and TRBJ1-4): GAGVSQSPRYKVTKRGQDVTLRCDPISSHATLYWYQQALGQGPEFLTYFNYEAQPDKSGLPSDRFSAERPEGSISTLTIQRTEQRDSAMYRCASSQGGAGANEKLFFGSGTQLSVL.